Presented here are 32 T cell receptor beta chains from one specimen sequenced in a study of cytomegalovirus exposure and HLA in healthy donors. PCR involved 60 Vbeta and 13 Jbeta primers. Assay used: immunoSEQ multiplex PCR; TCRdb lists only in-frame clones, some missing. The table includes 100,000 to 150,000 clones, roughly 80% detected once. The source material was PBMCs. The receptors shown here come from a woman in her 40s in good health and CMV-seronegative.

The J gene is TRBJ2-2, the V gene TRBV4-3; D is ambiguous. CDR1 LGHNA and CDR2 YSLEER come from the germline V gene. The V and J ends lost 4 bases and 8 bases respectively, with 8 bases between them. This CDR3 spans 12 amino acids. The CDR3 loop is CASSRYTGELFF. In nucleotides, the CDR3 is TGCGCCAGCAGCCGTTATACTGGGGAGCTGTTTTTT.

This chain links TRBV10-3 with TRBJ2-7, with D perhaps TRBD2 (6 bases). The V gene lost 11 bases and the J gene lost 3 bases, with 17 bases spanning the gap. Germline CDR1 is ENHRY and CDR2 is SYGVKD. The CDR3 extends over 13 amino acids. This CDR3 reads CAPGAGGVYEQYF. In DNA form, the CDR3 reads TGTGCCCCCGGGGCCGGGGGTGTCTACGAGCAGTACTTC.

The V call is TRBV29-1, the J call TRBJ1-2; tentatively, D is TRBD1 (6 bases). This CDR3 has 14 amino acids. Trimming shortened V by 6 bases and J by 2 bases, and 16 bases separated the two germline ends. Per germline, CDR1 SQVTM and CDR2 ANQGSEA. DNA of the CDR3: TGCAGCGTGGAGGGGGGGTTAGCCAACTATGGCTACACCTTC. Translated: CSVEGGLANYGYTF.

The chain has TRBV6-5 and TRBJ2-7, with 7 bases matching TRBD2. Unmatched junction bases numbered 5, after V lost 4 bases and J lost 5 bases. This CDR3 is built from 13 residues. Germline V gene sequence: CDR1 MNHEY, CDR2 SVGAGI. The CDR3 loop reads CASSSMTSNEQYF. CDR3 sequence (DNA): TGTGCCAGCAGTTCCATGACTAGCAACGAGCAGTACTTC.

V is TRBV27 and J is TRBJ2-3, with 12 bases that match TRBD2. The CDR3 is 15 amino acids. V was pared by 6 bases and J by 4 bases, with 5 bases of the junction left unmatched. From germline, CDR1 is MNHEY and CDR2 SMNVEV (reference sequence). The CDR3 protein is CASSRLAGVPDTQYF. CDR3 nucleotides: TGTGCCAGCAGCAGACTAGCGGGAGTCCCAGATACGCAGTATTTT.

This clone turned up a few times. This CDR3 reads CASSPTGTGDQPQHF. DNA for the CDR3: TGCGCCAGCAGCCCCACCGGGACAGGGGATCAGCCCCAGCATTTT. This chain joins TRBV4-1 and TRBJ1-5; 10 positions agree with TRBD1. This CDR3 region has 15 residues. The trim removed 4 bases at V and 5 bases at J, leaving 5 bases unmatched. Germline CDR1 reads MGHRA; CDR2 reads YSYEKL.

This chain uses TRBV4-1 with TRBJ2-1; D is possibly TRBD1 (6 bases). V lost 3 bases and J lost 6, with 27 bases in between. Germline V gene sequence: CDR1 MGHRA, CDR2 YSYEKL. The CDR3 runs to 19 residues. The CDR3 sequence is CASSQLAGTMERLRNEQFF. The CDR3 nucleotides are TGCGCCAGCAGCCAGCTAGCCGGGACAATGGAAAGACTACGCAATGAGCAGTTCTTC.

This clone appeared once. The rearrangement uses TRBV25-1 and TRBJ1-1; D is ambiguous. The CDR3 covers 13 residues. CDR1 is MGHDK, CDR2 SYGVNS, per germline. V was pared by 6 bases and J by 4 bases, with 12 bases between. CDR3 loop: CASSGRKGTEAFF. As DNA, the CDR3 is TGTGCCAGCAGCGGGAGAAAGGGCACTGAAGCTTTCTTT.

The chain combines TRBV29-1 with TRBJ2-1, with 13 bases matching TRBD2. The V gene's germline CDR1 is SQVTM and CDR2 ANQGSEA. Losses at the gene ends were 6 bases for V and 7 bases for J; bases not matched to a gene: 18. This CDR3 comprises 18 residues. The CDR3 nucleotides read TGCAGCGTAGACAACACAGGGACTAGCGGGGTATTGAGAAATGAGCAGTTCTTC. This encodes CSVDNTGTSGVLRNEQFF.

This clone was recorded once. The CDR3 coding sequence is TGTGCCAGCAGCCCCCGGCCCGGTTACGGAGCCCTCCACTTT. Translated, it gives CASSPRPGYGALHF. The chain couples TRBV7-3 to TRBJ1-6; D not resolved. This CDR3 is 14 amino acids long. Germline loops: CDR1 SGHTA, CDR2 FQGTGA. Trimming removed 5 bases from V and 14 bases from J, with 19 bases in between.

The CDR3 sequence: CASSFEDRGYEQYF. The CDR3 region has the DNA TGTGCCAGCAGCTTCGAGGACAGGGGCTACGAGCAGTACTTC. This chain uses TRBV7-6 with TRBJ2-7, with 9 bases lining up with TRBD1. This CDR3 has 14 amino acids. Germline V CDR1 and CDR2: SGHVS, FNYEAQ. Trimming took 3 bases from V and 3 from J; bases not matched to a gene: 3. The full variable domain, with the rest looked up from reference TRBV7-6 and TRBJ2-7, is GAGVSQSPRYKVTKRGQDVALRCDPISGHVSLYWYRQALGQGPEFLTYFNYEAQQDKSGLPNDRFSAERPEGSISTLTIQRTEQRDSAMYRCASSFEDRGYEQYFGPGTRLTVT.

This clone appeared once. The chain combines TRBV14 with TRBJ1-5; no reliable D call. V lost 1 base to trimming and J lost 3 bases, with 7 bases between them. This CDR3 has 14 amino acids. Germline V gene lookup returns CDR1 SGHDN and CDR2 FVKESK. The CDR3 DNA reads as TGTGCCAGCAGCCAAGGAGAGAACAATCAGCCCCAGCATTTT. It translates to CASSQGENNQPQHF.

The rearrangement uses TRBV5-1 and TRBJ2-1; 8 positions match TRBD1. V was clipped by 1 base and J by 5 bases; unmatched bases: 17. Germline lookup yields CDR1 SGHRS and CDR2 YFSETQ. CDR3 length: 19 amino acids. The CDR3 nucleotides read TGCGCCAGCAGCTTGTGGGGCCAGGGGGCATCCAGGAATGACAATGAGCAGTTCTTC. It translates to CASSLWGQGASRNDNEQFF.

This clone has a handful of counts. The J gene is TRBJ1-3, the V gene TRBV11-3; TRBD1 might be the D (6 bases). This CDR3 is built from 15 residues. Trimming removed 5 bases at V and 14 bases at J, with 25 bases between. Germline V gene lookup returns CDR1 SGHNT and CDR2 YENEEA. CDR3 sequence: CASSPSLPGPGAVYF. Here the CDR3 DNA reads TGTGCCAGCAGCCCCTCTCTCCCGGGACCAGGGGCGGTATATTTT.

The chain uses TRBV9 and TRBJ2-5, with D unclear. The CDR3 totals 13 residues. V shed 2 bases and J shed 1 base, with 6 bases lying between them. Per germline, CDR1 SGDLS and CDR2 YYNGEE. Here the CDR3 DNA reads TGTGCCAGCAGCGTGACAAGCCAAGAGACCCAGTACTTC. This codes for CASSVTSQETQYF.

This chain joins TRBV19 and TRBJ1-4; 10 bases map to TRBD1. Unmatched junction bases numbered 7, after V lost 4 bases and J lost 5 bases. This CDR3 contains 16 residues. Germline CDR1 and CDR2: LNHDA and SQIVND (reference sequence). CDR3 DNA: TGTGCCAGTAGTAGACCTCCGGGACAGGGGAATGAAAAACTGTTTTTT. Residues: CASSRPPGQGNEKLFF.

The chain employs TRBV7-3 and TRBJ1-1, with 8 bases fitting TRBD1. The V gene's germline CDR1 is SGHTA and CDR2 FQGTGA. J gave up 2 bases and V 6 bases, and 8 bases lay outside the gene matches. The CDR3 consists of 15 residues. The CDR3 loop reads CASSSLGTGNTEAFF. In DNA form, the CDR3 reads TGTGCCAGCAGTTCGCTCGGGACAGGCAACACTGAAGCTTTCTTT.

The V call is TRBV4-3, the J call TRBJ2-7, with 7 positions matching TRBD2. After removal of 4 bases from V and 4 bases from J, the junction contained 7 bases not matched to a gene. Looked up from germline, CDR1 is LGHNA and CDR2 is YSLEER. The CDR3 spans 14 residues. The CDR3 region is CASSPQRELYEQYF. The CDR3 nucleotides read TGCGCCAGCAGCCCCCAGCGGGAATTGTACGAGCAGTACTTC.

The rearrangement uses TRBV28 and TRBJ2-5, with D maybe TRBD2 (6 bases). The CDR3 spans 15 residues. V dropped 3 bases and J dropped 1 base, with 12 bases sitting between them. Looked up from germline, CDR1 is MDHEN and CDR2 is SYDVKM. CDR3 in DNA: TGTGCCAGCAGTTTGGAGGGACCGCCCCAAGAGACCCAGTACTTC. Residues: CASSLEGPPQETQYF.

V is TRBV5-4 and J is TRBJ2-1; TRBD2 is a possible D gene (6 bases). Germline CDR1 is SGHNT and CDR2 is YYREEE (reference sequence). Deletions cut 2 bases from V and 7 bases from J, with 10 bases between. This CDR3 region has 13 residues. The CDR3 DNA reads as TGTGCCAGCAGCTTAGCAGGGAGGAATGAGCAGTTCTTC. Residues: CASSLAGRNEQFF.

This chain links TRBV5-1 with TRBJ2-1, with D tentatively TRBD2 (6 bases). The CDR3 has 15 residues. V was pared by 7 bases and J by 3 bases, with 17 bases between. CDR1 SGHRS and CDR2 YFSETQ come from the germline V gene. In nucleotides, the CDR3 is TGCGCCAGCTGTATAGCGGAGCCGCTCTACAATGAGCAGTTCTTC. It encodes CASCIAEPLYNEQFF.

The rearrangement links TRBV4-1 to TRBJ1-5; D may be TRBD1 (5 bases). CDR1 is MGHRA and CDR2 is YSYEKL in the germline V gene. This CDR3 region has 14 residues. The V end was cut by 3 bases, the J end by 5 bases, with 11 bases between. CDR3 region: CASSQGRADQPQHF. The DNA for the CDR3 is TGCGCCAGCAGCCAGGGCAGGGCGGATCAGCCCCAGCATTTT.

This clone has only a few counts. J is TRBJ2-2 and V is TRBV5-6; the D is unclear. Germline V CDR1 and CDR2: SGHDT, YYEEEE. This CDR3 has 12 amino acids. V was clipped by 4 bases and J by 4 bases, with 5 bases between them. The CDR3 nucleotides are TGTGCCAGCAGCCATCCCACCGGGGAGCTGTTTTTT. Translating it yields CASSHPTGELFF.

V usage is TRBV29-1 and J usage is TRBJ1-2; D is unclear. CDR3 length: 11 residues. V gave up 0 bases and J gave up 7 bases, with 6 bases separating them. The germline gives CDR1 SQVTM, CDR2 ANQGSEA. The CDR3 region has the DNA TGCAGCGTTGAAGAACCTATTGGCTACACCTTC. Protein: CSVEEPIGYTF.

This chain joins TRBV13 and TRBJ1-2, with 10 positions matching TRBD1. CDR3 size: 12 residues. Germline V gives CDR1 PRHDT, CDR2 FYEKMQ (reference sequence). V was pared by 8 bases and J by 7 bases, with 4 bases of the junction left unmatched. This chain's CDR3 is CASDRTGGGYTF. Here the CDR3 DNA reads TGTGCCAGCGACCGGACAGGGGGTGGCTACACCTTC.

This clone was detected only once. J is TRBJ2-5 and V is TRBV18; 8 positions match TRBD1. This CDR3 has 12 residues. Germline V gene sequence: CDR1 KGHSH, CDR2 LQKENI. The V segment lost 4 bases and the J segment 11 bases; nucleotides outside the gene matches: 6. This chain's CDR3 is CASSQTGAEQYF. CDR3 coding DNA: TGTGCCAGCTCACAGACAGGGGCTGAGCAGTACTTC.

This chain joins TRBV11-2 and TRBJ2-7, with D unresolved. V was trimmed by 4 bases and J by 7 bases, leaving 8 bases between them. Germline V gene lookup returns CDR1 SGHAT and CDR2 FQNNGV. The CDR3 is 11 amino acids. The CDR3 nucleotides are TGTGCCAGCAGCTCCGCGTATGAGCAGTACTTC. This gives the protein CASSSAYEQYF.

This chain links TRBV7-2 with TRBJ2-1, with D possibly matching TRBD1 (7 bases). Germline CDR1 SGHTA, CDR2 FQGNSA. The CDR3 has 14 residues. The V and J ends lost 5 bases and 8 bases respectively, with 16 bases between them. CDR3 DNA sequence: TGTGCCAGCAGCCGAATTCAGGGGGGCGATGAGCAGTTCTTC. Protein sequence: CASSRIQGGDEQFF. The full variable domain, its missing parts supplied by reference TRBV7-2 and TRBJ2-1, is GAGVSQSPSNKVTEKGKDVELRCDPISGHTALYWYRQSLGQGLEFLIYFQGNSAPDKSGLPSDRFSAERTGGSVSTLTIQRTQQEDSAVYLCASSRIQGGDEQFFGPGTRLTVL.

The V call is TRBV5-6, the J call TRBJ2-4, with a tentative D call TRBD2 (5 bases). Per germline, CDR1 SGHDT and CDR2 YYEEEE. The CDR3 spans 13 residues. The germline V and J ends were trimmed by 2 bases and 9 bases, with 12 bases remaining between them. The CDR3 loop reads CASSFGVGSIQYF. CDR3 bases: TGTGCCAGCAGCTTTGGGGTTGGGAGCATTCAGTACTTC.

This clone was detected a few times. This chain links TRBV19 with TRBJ1-5; TRBD1 matches at 7 bases. The CDR3 sequence is 13 residues long. V dropped 5 bases and J dropped 5; count of bases not matched to a gene: 3. Looked up from germline, CDR1 is LNHDA and CDR2 is SQIVND (reference sequence). The CDR3 region has the DNA TGTGCCAGTAGTGGAACAGGGGATCAGCCCCAGCATTTT. Its protein product is CASSGTGDQPQHF.

The rearrangement joins TRBV9 to TRBJ1-1; D possibly corresponds to TRBD1 (6 bases). CDR3 length: 17 amino acids. Trimming stripped 0 bases from V and 1 base from J, with 16 bases between. Germline lookup yields CDR1 SGDLS and CDR2 YYNGEE. The CDR3 loop is CASSVDAGETGNTEAFF. CDR3 in DNA: TGTGCCAGCAGCGTAGACGCGGGGGAGACAGGGAACACTGAAGCTTTCTTT.

The rearrangement joins TRBV4-2 to TRBJ1-1, with D perhaps matching TRBD1 (6 bases). V lost 3 bases and J lost 0, with 17 bases in between. The CDR3 loop spans 17 amino acids. Germline V gives CDR1 LGHNA, CDR2 YNFKEQ. CDR3 sequence: CASSQGARGGMNTEAFF. The CDR3, as DNA: TGTGCCAGCAGCCAGGGGGCTCGGGGGGGCATGAACACTGAAGCTTTCTTT.